This T cell receptor (beta chain) comes out of a study of CD8 T cells in ankylosing spondylitis. Turning to this clonotype: What it recognizes is unknown.

One entry per CDR3 protein results from TCRdb running MiXCR on the 5' RACE reads. The sample lists 250,000 to 400,000 distinct CDR3 sequences, 11% occurring once. Study observations and caveats: A motif in TCR beta, a set of eight highly homologous variants, appeared characteristic of ankylosing spondylitis blood. Earlier literature documents some of the motif variants in reactive arthritis synovial fluid and blood.

The sequenced material came from blood, either unsorted or a sorted T cell fraction (not recorded which). The receptor was derived from a female donor with ankylosing spondylitis or in good health (not recorded which).

The CDR3 region is CASSLTGQGNQPQHF. CDR3 nucleotide sequence: TGCGCCAGCAGCTTGACGGGACAGGGGAATCAGCCCCAGCATTTT. The V and J genes are TRBV5-1 and TRBJ1-5; TRBD1 aligns across 10 bases. The germline CDR1 and CDR2 sequences are SGHRS and YFSETQ. V lost 1 base, J lost 4 bases, and 2 bases stayed unmatched. The CDR3 contains 15 residues.